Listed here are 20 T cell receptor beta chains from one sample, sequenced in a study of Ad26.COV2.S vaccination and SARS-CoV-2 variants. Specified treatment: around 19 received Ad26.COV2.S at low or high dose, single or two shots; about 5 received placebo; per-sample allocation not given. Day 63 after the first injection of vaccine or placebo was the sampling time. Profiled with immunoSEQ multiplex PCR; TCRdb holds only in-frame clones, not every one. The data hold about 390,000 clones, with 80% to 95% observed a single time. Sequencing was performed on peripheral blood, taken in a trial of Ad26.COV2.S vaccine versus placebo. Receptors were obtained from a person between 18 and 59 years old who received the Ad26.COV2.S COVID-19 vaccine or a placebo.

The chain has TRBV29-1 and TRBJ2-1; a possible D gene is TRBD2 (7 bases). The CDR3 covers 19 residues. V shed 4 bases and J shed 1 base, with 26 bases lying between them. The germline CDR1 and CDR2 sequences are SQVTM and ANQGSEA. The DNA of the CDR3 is TGCAGCGTTGCCCTTCGGGCAGCGTGGGAGGGGGGTTCCTACAATGAGCAGTTCTTC. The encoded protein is CSVALRAAWEGGSYNEQFF.

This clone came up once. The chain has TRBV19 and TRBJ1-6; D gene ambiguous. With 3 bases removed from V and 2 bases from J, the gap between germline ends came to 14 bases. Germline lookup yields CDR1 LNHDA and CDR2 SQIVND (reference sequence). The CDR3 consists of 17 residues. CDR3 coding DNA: TGTGCCAGTAGTATGGGGATGATCGGGGCCTATAATTCACCCCTCCACTTT. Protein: CASSMGMIGAYNSPLHF.

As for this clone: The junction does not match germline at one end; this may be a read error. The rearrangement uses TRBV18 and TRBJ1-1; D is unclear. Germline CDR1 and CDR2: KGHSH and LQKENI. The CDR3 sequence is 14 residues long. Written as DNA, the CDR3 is TGTGCCAGCTCATCACCGCCGGGGAACACTGAAGCTTTCTTT. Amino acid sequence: CASSSPPGNTEAFF. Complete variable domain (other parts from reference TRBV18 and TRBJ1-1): NAGVMQNPRHLVRRRGQEARLRCSPMKGHSHVYWYRQLPEEGLKFMVYLQKENIIDESGMPKERFSAEFPKEGPSILRIQQVVRGDSAAYFCASSSPPGNTEAFFGQGTRLTVV.

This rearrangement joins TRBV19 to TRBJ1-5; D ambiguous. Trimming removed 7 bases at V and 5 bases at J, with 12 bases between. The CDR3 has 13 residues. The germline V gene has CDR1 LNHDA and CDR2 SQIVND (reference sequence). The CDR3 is CASNAVSYQPQHF. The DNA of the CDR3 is TGTGCCAGTAACGCAGTGAGTTATCAGCCCCAGCATTTT.

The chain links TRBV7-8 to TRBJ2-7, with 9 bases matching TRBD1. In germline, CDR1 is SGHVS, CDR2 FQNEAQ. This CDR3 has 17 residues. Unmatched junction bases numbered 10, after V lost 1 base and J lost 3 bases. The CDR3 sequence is CASSLEPGTGSNYEQYF. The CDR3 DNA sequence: TGTGCCAGCAGCTTAGAACCCGGGACAGGGAGTAACTACGAGCAGTACTTC.

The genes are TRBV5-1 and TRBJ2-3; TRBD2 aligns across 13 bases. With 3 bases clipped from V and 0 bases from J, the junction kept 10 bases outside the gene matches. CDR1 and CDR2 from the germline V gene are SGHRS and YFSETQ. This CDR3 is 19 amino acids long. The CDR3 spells CASSSKTSGGLGSTDTQYF. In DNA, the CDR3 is TGCGCCAGCAGCTCCAAGACTAGCGGGGGGCTAGGTAGCACAGATACGCAGTATTTT.

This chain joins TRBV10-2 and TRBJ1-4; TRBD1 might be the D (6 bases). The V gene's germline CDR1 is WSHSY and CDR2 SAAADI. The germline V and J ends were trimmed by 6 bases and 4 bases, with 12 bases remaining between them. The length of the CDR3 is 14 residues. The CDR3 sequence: CASRETGLNEKLFF. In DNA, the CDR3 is TGCGCCAGCAGGGAGACAGGTCTTAATGAAAAACTGTTTTTT.

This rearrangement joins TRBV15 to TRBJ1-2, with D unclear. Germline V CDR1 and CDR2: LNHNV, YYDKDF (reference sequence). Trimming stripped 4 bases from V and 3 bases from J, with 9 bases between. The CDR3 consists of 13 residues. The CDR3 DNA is TGTGCCACCAGCACCGAAATATACTATGGCTACACCTTC. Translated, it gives CATSTEIYYGYTF.

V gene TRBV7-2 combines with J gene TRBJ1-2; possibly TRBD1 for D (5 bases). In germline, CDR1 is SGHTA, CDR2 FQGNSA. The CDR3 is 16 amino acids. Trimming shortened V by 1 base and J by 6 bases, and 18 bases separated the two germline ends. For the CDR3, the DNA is TGTGCCAGCAGCTTAGGGGGGAAGGGCGGGGCCCATGGCTACACCTTC. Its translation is CASSLGGKGGAHGYTF.

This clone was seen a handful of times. CDR3 protein: CASSRDRSNEQFF. The CDR3 coding sequence is TGTGCCAGCAGTCGGGACCGTTCCAATGAGCAGTTCTTC. The chain recombines TRBV7-2 with TRBJ2-1; D possibly matches TRBD1 or TRBD2 (5 bases each). The CDR3 is made up of 13 amino acids. V lost 6 bases and J lost 6, with 12 bases in between. Per germline, CDR1 SGHTA and CDR2 FQGNSA.

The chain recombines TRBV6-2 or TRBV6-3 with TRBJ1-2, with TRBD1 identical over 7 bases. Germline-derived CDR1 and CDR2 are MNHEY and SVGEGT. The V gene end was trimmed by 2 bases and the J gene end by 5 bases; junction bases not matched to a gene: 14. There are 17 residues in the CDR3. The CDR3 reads CASSYGIGQARVYGYTF. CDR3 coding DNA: TGTGCCAGCAGTTACGGGATTGGACAGGCGAGAGTGTATGGCTACACCTTC.

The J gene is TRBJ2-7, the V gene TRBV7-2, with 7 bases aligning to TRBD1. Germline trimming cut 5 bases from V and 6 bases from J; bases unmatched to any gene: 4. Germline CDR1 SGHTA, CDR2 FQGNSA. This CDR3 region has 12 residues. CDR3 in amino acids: CASSPRDSEQYF. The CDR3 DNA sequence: TGTGCCAGCAGCCCACGGGACAGCGAGCAGTACTTC.

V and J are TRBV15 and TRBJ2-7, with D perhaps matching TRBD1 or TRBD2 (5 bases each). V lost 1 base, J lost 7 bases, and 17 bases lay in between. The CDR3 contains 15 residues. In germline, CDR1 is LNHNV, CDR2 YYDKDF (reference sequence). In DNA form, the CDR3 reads TGTGCCACCAGCAGAGGGGGCCGGACTGTGGTGGAGCAGTACTTC. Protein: CATSRGGRTVVEQYF.

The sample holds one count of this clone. CDR3 sequence (DNA): TGTGCCAGCAGCTTAGCGGTGGTTAGCCACGAGCAGTACTTC. Its protein is CASSLAVVSHEQYF. The chain employs TRBV7-2 and TRBJ2-7; D uncertain. The CDR3 spans 14 residues. V was pared by 0 bases and J by 5 bases, with 11 bases between. Germline-derived CDR1 and CDR2 are SGHTA and FQGNSA. Filled out from reference TRBV7-2 and TRBJ2-7, the complete variable domain reads GAGVSQSPSNKVTEKGKDVELRCDPISGHTALYWYRQSLGQGLEFLIYFQGNSAPDKSGLPSDRFSAERTGGSVSTLTIQRTQQEDSAVYLCASSLAVVSHEQYFGPGTRLTVT.

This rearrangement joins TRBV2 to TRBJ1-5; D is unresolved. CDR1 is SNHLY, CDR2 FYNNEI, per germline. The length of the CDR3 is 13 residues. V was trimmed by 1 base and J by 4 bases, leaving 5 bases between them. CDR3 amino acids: CASSEVGNQPQHF. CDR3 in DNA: TGTGCCAGCAGTGAAGTGGGGAATCAGCCCCAGCATTTT. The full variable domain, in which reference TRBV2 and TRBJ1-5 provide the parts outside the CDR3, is EPEVTQTPSHQVTQMGQEVILRCVPISNHLYFYWYRQILGQKVEFLVSFYNNEISEKSEIFDDQFSVERPDGSNFTLKIRSTKLEDSAMYFCASSEVGNQPQHFGDGTRLSIL.

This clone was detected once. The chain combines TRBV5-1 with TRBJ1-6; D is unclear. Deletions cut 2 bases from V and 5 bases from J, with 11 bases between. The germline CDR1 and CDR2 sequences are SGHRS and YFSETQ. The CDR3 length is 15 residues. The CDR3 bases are TGCGCCAGCAGCTTCATTGATGGGGATAATTCACCCCTCCACTTT. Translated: CASSFIDGDNSPLHF.

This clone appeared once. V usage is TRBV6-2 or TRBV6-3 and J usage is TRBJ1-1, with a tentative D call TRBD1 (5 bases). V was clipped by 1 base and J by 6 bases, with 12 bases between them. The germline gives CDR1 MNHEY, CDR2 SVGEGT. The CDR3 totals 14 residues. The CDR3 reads CASSYFSGGSEAFF. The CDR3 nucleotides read TGTGCCAGCAGTTACTTCTCGGGGGGGTCTGAAGCTTTCTTT.

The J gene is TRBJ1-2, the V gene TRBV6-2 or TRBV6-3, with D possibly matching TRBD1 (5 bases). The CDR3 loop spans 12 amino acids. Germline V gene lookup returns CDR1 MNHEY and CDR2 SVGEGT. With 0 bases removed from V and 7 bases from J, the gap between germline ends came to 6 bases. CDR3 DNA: TGTGCCAGCAGTTACTCAGGGGTTGGCTACACCTTC. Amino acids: CASSYSGVGYTF.

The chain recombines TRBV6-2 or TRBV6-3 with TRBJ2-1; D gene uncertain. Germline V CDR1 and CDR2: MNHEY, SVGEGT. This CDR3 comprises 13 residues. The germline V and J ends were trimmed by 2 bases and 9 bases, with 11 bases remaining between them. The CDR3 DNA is TGTGCCAGCAGTTACGGGCCTCCCCTTGAGCAGTTCTTC. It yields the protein CASSYGPPLEQFF.

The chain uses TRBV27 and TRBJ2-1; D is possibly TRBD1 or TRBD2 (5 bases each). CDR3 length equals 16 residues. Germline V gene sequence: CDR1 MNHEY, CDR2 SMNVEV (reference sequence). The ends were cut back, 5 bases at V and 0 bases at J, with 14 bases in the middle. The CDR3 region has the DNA TGTGCCAGCAGTGGGGGTCAAGGGATCTCCTACAATGAGCAGTTCTTC. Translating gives CASSGGQGISYNEQFF.